The rows below give T cell receptor beta chains drawn from one sample of a study of blood T cell repertoires in COVID-19. Profiled with immunoSEQ multiplex PCR; TCRdb holds only in-frame clones, not every one. The sample lists 90,000 to 110,000 clones; around 76% were seen once. What was sequenced was peripheral blood. The receptor source for this set is a woman between 70 and 85 years old with acute or convalescent COVID-19. Both conserved end residues are part of each CDR3. The order of the fields is V gene, CDR3 length, D gene, clone size, J gene, CDR3 DNA, CDR3 protein. A D gene is named only where the DNA matches it firmly. Rows give clone size only sometimes, using once, few, many, or a class for an expanded clone.

TRBV6-2/TRBV6-3	13	-	-	TRBJ1-1	TGTGCCAGCAGTTACTGGGCTAACACTGAAGCTTTCTTT	CASSYWANTEAFF
TRBV19	13	TRBD1	-	TRBJ1-4	TGTGCCAGTAAATCACAGGGGGGAGAAAAACTGTTTTTT	CASKSQGGEKLFF
TRBV6-1	14	-	-	TRBJ2-5	TGTGCCAGCAGTGATGTCTGGACACAAGAGACCCAGTACTTC	CASSDVWTQETQYF
TRBV19	14	-	-	TRBJ2-1	TGTGCCAGTAGTATTGGACAGCGAGGCAATGAGCAGTTCTTC	CASSIGQRGNEQFF
TRBV19	13	-	-	TRBJ1-5	TGTGCCAGTAGTATTGGCCTGGATCAGCCCCAGCATTTT	CASSIGLDQPQHF
TRBV7-9	13	-	-	TRBJ1-2	TGTGCCAGCAGCCCACTTCCGGGTCATGGCTACACCTTC	CASSPLPGHGYTF
TRBV18	17	-	-	TRBJ2-6	TGTGCCAGCTCACCTCCCGGAGGGAGCTCTGGGGCCAACGTCCTGACTTTC	CASSPPGGSSGANVLTF
TRBV12-5	14	-	-	TRBJ1-2	TGTGCTAGTGGTTTGGGACAGGCTAACTATGGCTACACCTTC	CASGLGQANYGYTF
TRBV6-5	15	TRBD1	-	TRBJ1-5	TGTGCCAGCAGTTACTCGATTACAGGGGATCAGCCCCAGCATTTT	CASSYSITGDQPQHF
TRBV11-2	14	TRBD2	once	TRBJ2-7	TGTGCCAGCAGCTCCACTAGCGGGGCTCTCGAGCAGTACTTC	CASSSTSGALEQYF
TRBV7-8	14	-	-	TRBJ2-2	TGTGCCAGCAGCTTACAGGGTCGTACCGGGGAGCTGTTTTTT	CASSLQGRTGELFF
TRBV6-6	14	-	-	TRBJ1-1	TGTGCCAGCAGTTACGACAGGATGAACACTGAAGCTTTCTTT	CASSYDRMNTEAFF
TRBV29-1	11	-	once	TRBJ1-1	TGCAGCGTTGAAGATCTGAGAGGGGCTTTCTTT	CSVEDLRGAFF
TRBV13	16	-	-	TRBJ2-2	TGTGCCAGCAGCCCTTACAGGGCCCGGTGGACCGGGGAGCTGTTTTTT	CASSPYRARWTGELFF
TRBV5-4	15	TRBD1	few	TRBJ2-7	TGTGCCAGCAGCTTGCTCTCGCAGGGGGCCTACGAGCAGTACTTC	CASSLLSQGAYEQYF
TRBV5-4	15	TRBD2	-	TRBJ2-1	TGTGCCAGCAGCTTGACTAGCGGAGTATACAATGAGCAGTTCTTC	CASSLTSGVYNEQFF
TRBV6-4	16	TRBD1	-	TRBJ2-6	TGTGCCAGCAGTCCCGACAGGGCCTCTGGGGCCAACGTCCTGACTTTC	CASSPDRASGANVLTF
TRBV13	16	-	-	TRBJ2-1	TGTGCCAGCATTATGTACAGAGGGGGCTCCTACAATGAGCAGTTCTTC	CASIMYRGGSYNEQFF
TRBV6-1	13	-	many	TRBJ1-1	TGTGCCAGCAGTGAAACAAGAACAGCTGAAGCTTTCTTT	CASSETRTAEAFF
TRBV2	17	TRBD1	-	TRBJ1-5	TGTGCCAGCAGGCTCCGTGGACAGGGGGCCAGCAATCAGCCCCAGCATTTT	CASRLRGQGASNQPQHF
TRBV5-8	12	-	few	TRBJ1-2	TGTGCCAGCAGCCGGAGGGCAGACCGCTACACCTTC	CASSRRADRYTF
TRBV10-3	15	-	-	TRBJ1-1	TGTGCCATCAGTGAGTGGGGGCTAATGAACACTGAAGCTTTCTTT	CAISEWGLMNTEAFF
TRBV2	14	TRBD2	-	TRBJ2-5	TGTGCCATAACCCGCGGGAGCGGGGTGGAGACCCAGTACTTC	CAITRGSGVETQYF
TRBV6-2/TRBV6-3	17	-	-	TRBJ2-2	TGTGCCAGCAGTAAACCTCGGGGGTCCCTCAACACCGGGGAGCTGTTTTTT	CASSKPRGSLNTGELFF
TRBV5-5	12	-	-	TRBJ2-2	TGTGCCAGCAGCCTTAGCACCGGGGAGCTGTTTTTT	CASSLSTGELFF
TRBV5-1	14	-	-	TRBJ1-1	TGCGCCAGCAGCCTCCTAGGCTCCAACACTGAAGCTTTCTTT	CASSLLGSNTEAFF
TRBV27	14	-	once	TRBJ2-5	TGTGCCAGCAGTTTACTTGGGGGCTGGGAGACCCAGTACTTC	CASSLLGGWETQYF
TRBV7-9	13	-	-	TRBJ1-1	TGTGCCAGCAGCTCGGACTGGGACACTGAAGCTTTCTTT	CASSSDWDTEAFF
TRBV7-8	17	-	-	TRBJ2-2	TGTGCCAGCAGCTTAGTAAGGGTAGGGGAATTCACCGGGGAGCTGTTTTTT	CASSLVRVGEFTGELFF
TRBV30	13	TRBD1	-	TRBJ1-3	TGTGCCTGGCGAAGGGGGCGAGGAAACACCATATATTTT	CAWRRGRGNTIYF
TRBV18	16	TRBD1	-	TRBJ2-7	TGTGCCAGCTCCCCTAAGAGTGGGACAGGGGGCGGCGAGCAGTACTTC	CASSPKSGTGGGEQYF
TRBV2	16	-	-	TRBJ2-5	TGTGCCAGCATTTCCGGGGAGTGGGATTACCAAGAGACCCAGTACTTC	CASISGEWDYQETQYF
TRBV5-8	17	-	-	TRBJ2-7	TGTGCCAGCACTGGGCGACGATCGTACCCCATCTCCTACGAGCAGTACTTC	CASTGRRSYPISYEQYF
TRBV30	15	-	-	TRBJ1-6	TGTGCCTGGAGTGCCGGGAGCTCCTATAATTCACCCCTCCACTTT	CAWSAGSSYNSPLHF
TRBV5-1	14	TRBD2	-	TRBJ2-5	TGCGCCAGCAGCTGGGGGGGATTCCAAGAGACCCAGTACTTC	CASSWGGFQETQYF
TRBV7-6	14	TRBD1	-	TRBJ2-3	TGTGCCAGCAGCTTAGTACAGGGGCCAGATACGCAGTATTTT	CASSLVQGPDTQYF
TRBV27	17	TRBD2	-	TRBJ2-5	TGTGCCAGCAGTCCCCGAGGTAGCGGGGGGGCCGGGGAGACCCAGTACTTC	CASSPRGSGGAGETQYF
TRBV28	14	-	-	TRBJ2-1	TGTGCCAGCAGTTTTAGGAGCTCCTACAATGAGCAGTTCTTC	CASSFRSSYNEQFF
TRBV11-2	14	-	-	TRBJ2-1	TGTGCCAGCACCCTTGGGCAGGCACCCAATGAGCAGTTCTTC	CASTLGQAPNEQFF
TRBV13	13	TRBD1	-	TRBJ1-1	TGTGCCAGCAGCTTTAGACAGGGCGATGAAGCTTTCTTT	CASSFRQGDEAFF
TRBV30	14	TRBD1	few	TRBJ1-6	TGTGCCTGGAGTGGAGGGACAGGGAACTCACCCCTCCACTTT	CAWSGGTGNSPLHF
TRBV29-1	13	TRBD1	few	TRBJ2-5	TGCAGCCTCCGGACAGGGTTGATTGAGACCCAGTACTTC	CSLRTGLIETQYF
TRBV5-1	15	-	few	TRBJ1-6	TGCGCCAGCAGCTTGACGGCAGGGGACAATTCACCCCTCCACTTT	CASSLTAGDNSPLHF
TRBV30	14	TRBD2	-	TRBJ2-5	TGTGCCTGGAGGTCCAAGCGGGGGGGAGAGACCCAGTACTTC	CAWRSKRGGETQYF
TRBV7-9	18	TRBD1	-	TRBJ1-5	TGTGCCAGCAGCTTAGTCAAGGGGACAGGGGGATTGGATCAGCCCCAGCATTTT	CASSLVKGTGGLDQPQHF
TRBV29-1	13	-	-	TRBJ1-2	TGCAGCGTTTCCCCACAGGGTTTCTACGGCTACACCTTC	CSVSPQGFYGYTF
TRBV5-1	15	TRBD1	-	TRBJ2-3	TGCGCCAGCAGCTTGAGGGACAGGGGGTCGGATACGCAGTATTTT	CASSLRDRGSDTQYF
TRBV29-1	12	-	-	TRBJ2-7	TGCAGCGTTGTAGGAGGGAACTACGAGCAGTACTTC	CSVVGGNYEQYF
TRBV6-4	12	-	-	TRBJ2-1	TGTGCCAGCAGTGGGGACGGGGGTGAGCAGTTCTTC	CASSGDGGEQFF
TRBV13	13	-	few	TRBJ1-2	TGTGCCAGCAGAGGCGGTTTGGCCTATGGCTACACCTTC	CASRGGLAYGYTF
TRBV10-1	16	TRBD2	-	TRBJ2-1	TGCGCCAGCAGTGAGGCTGGAACTAGCGGGGTTTATGAGCAGTTCTTC	CASSEAGTSGVYEQFF
TRBV29-1	15	-	-	TRBJ2-2	TGCAGCGCCCTCGTAGGTGGGGCCTACACCGGGGAGCTGTTTTTT	CSALVGGAYTGELFF
TRBV5-1	16	-	-	TRBJ2-5	TGCGCCAGCAGCTTGGACAGGGCAGGAGACCAAGAGACCCAGTACTTC	CASSLDRAGDQETQYF
TRBV6-2/TRBV6-3	19	TRBD2	-	TRBJ2-1	TGTGCCAGCAGTTACGGGCGGCTAGCGGGGGGGCCTTCCTACAATGAGCAGTTCTTC	CASSYGRLAGGPSYNEQFF
TRBV7-8	15	TRBD1	-	TRBJ1-2	TGTGCCAGCAGCATTGGCCCAGGGGGAGGCTATGGCTACACCTTC	CASSIGPGGGYGYTF
TRBV29-1	15	TRBD2	-	TRBJ2-3	TGCAGCGCGAAGGGCGGGCGGGGGTTCACAGATACGCAGTATTTT	CSAKGGRGFTDTQYF
TRBV7-2	14	-	-	TRBJ2-1	TGTGCCAGCAGCTTAGGTCGAGGCGGCGGAAATGTGTTCTTC	CASSLGRGGGNVFF
TRBV5-1	17	TRBD1	once	TRBJ1-2	TGCGCCAGCAGCTTGAGGGGACAGGGGGCTGGGTTGGATGGCTACACCTTC	CASSLRGQGAGLDGYTF
TRBV2	15	-	-	TRBJ2-5	TGTGCCAGCAGTGAAAGGCCTACAGAAGGAGAGACCCAGTACTTC	CASSERPTEGETQYF